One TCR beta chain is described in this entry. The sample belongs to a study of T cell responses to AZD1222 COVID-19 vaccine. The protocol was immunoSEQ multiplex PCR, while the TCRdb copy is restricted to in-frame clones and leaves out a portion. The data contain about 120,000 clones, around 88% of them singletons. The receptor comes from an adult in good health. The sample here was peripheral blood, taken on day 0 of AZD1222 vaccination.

This CDR3 reads CASRIGSGRYEQYF. The CDR3 region has the DNA TGTGCCAGCAGGATAGGTAGCGGTCGCTACGAGCAGTACTTC. This chain joins TRBV6-6 and TRBJ2-7; a weak D match, TRBD2 (6 bases). The V gene's germline CDR1 is MNHNY and CDR2 SVGAGI (reference sequence). With 6 bases removed from V and 3 bases from J, the gap between germline ends came to 15 bases. CDR3 length: 14 amino acids.